This note documents a single T cell receptor beta chain sequence. This CDR3 has 13 amino acids. From germline, CDR1 is MNHEY and CDR2 SVGAGI. V lost 6 bases and J lost 6, with 11 bases in between. The entry originates in a study of blood T cell repertoires in COVID-19. Study-level information: Both acute and convalescent COVID-19 samples were obtained from the United States, Italy and Spain.

Original processing notes: Amplification from reference gene primers served as the basis for estimated nucleated cell counts. Repertoires were generated with immunoSEQ multiplex PCR, while TCRdb's copy carries only in-frame clones and drops some. D and trimming were read from the DNA, whereas the V and J calls and clone size are those reported in that table. The table shows around 65,000 clones, with roughly 80% occurring only once. This clonotype originated in a human donor in a cohort sampled during active COVID-19. The sample comprised peripheral blood. The rearrangement joins TRBV6-5 to TRBJ2-2, with TRBD1 as a possible D gene (5 bases). The CDR3 DNA reads TGTGCCAGCAGGTCAACAGGCCCCGGGGAGCTGTTTTTT. The encoded protein is CASRSTGPGELFF.